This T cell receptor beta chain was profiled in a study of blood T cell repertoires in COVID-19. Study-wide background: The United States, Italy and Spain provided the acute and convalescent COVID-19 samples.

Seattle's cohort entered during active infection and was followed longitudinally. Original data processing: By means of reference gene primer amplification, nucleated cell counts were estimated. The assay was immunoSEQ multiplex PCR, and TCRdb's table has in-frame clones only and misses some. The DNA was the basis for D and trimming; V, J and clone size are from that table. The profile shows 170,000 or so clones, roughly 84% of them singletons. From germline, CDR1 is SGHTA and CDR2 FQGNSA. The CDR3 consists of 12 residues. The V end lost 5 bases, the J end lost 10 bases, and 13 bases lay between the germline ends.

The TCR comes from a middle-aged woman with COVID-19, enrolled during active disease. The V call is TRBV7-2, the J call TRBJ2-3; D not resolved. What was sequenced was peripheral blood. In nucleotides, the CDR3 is TGTGCCAGCAGCAACTCATTGCGGCCGCAGTATTTT. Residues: CASSNSLRPQYF.